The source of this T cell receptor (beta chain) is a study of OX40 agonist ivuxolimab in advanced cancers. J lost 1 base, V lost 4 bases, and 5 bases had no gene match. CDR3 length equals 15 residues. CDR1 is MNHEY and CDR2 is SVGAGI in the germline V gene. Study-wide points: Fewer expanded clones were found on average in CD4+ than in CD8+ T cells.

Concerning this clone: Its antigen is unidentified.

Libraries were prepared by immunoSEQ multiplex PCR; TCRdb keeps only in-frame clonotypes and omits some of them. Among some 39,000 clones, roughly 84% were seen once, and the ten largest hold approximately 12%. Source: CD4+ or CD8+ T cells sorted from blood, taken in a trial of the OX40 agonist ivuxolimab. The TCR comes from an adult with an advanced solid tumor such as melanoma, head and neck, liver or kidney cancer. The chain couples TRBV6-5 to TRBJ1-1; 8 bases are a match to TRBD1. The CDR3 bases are TGTGCCAGCAGTTTAGCGGACAGGGCGAACACTGAAGCTTTCTTT. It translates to CASSLADRANTEAFF.